A selection of T cell receptor beta chains follows, all from one sample in a study of T cells expressing NK-cell markers. For each CDR3 protein, TCRdb gives one entry from its re-call of the 5' RACE reads, without DNA. The sample table sets out approximately 150,000 distinct CDR3 sequences. Material for sequencing was blood T cells: a sorted CD56 or NKG2C T cell subset, CD4+ or CD8+ T cells, or bulk PBMC T cells (not recorded which). These receptors all come from a young man in good health. CDR3s include the opening cysteine and the closing phenylalanine or tryptophan.

v_call	j_call	cdr3_aa
TRBV27	TRBJ2-5	CASRSKDRGKETQYF
TRBV10-3	TRBJ2-1	CAISSGTSRVEQFF
TRBV25-1	TRBJ2-1	CASSKVSGSSLREQFF
TRBV12-5	TRBJ2-1	CASGFGLAGNNEQFF
TRBV4-1	TRBJ1-6	CASSQQGSPLHF
TRBV28	TRBJ2-1	CASSTSGRWCEQFF
TRBV7-6	TRBJ1-1	CASSPGGGYTEAFF
TRBV30	TRBJ1-1	CAWVENTEAFF
TRBV7-7	TRBJ2-2	CASSFLAEPANTGELFF
TRBV12-3/TRBV12-4	TRBJ2-7	CASSLTLREDKAYEQYF
TRBV12-3/TRBV12-4	TRBJ2-4	CASSSHPEGGPKNIQYF
TRBV5-4	TRBJ2-1	CASSLGLGASNEQFF
TRBV15	TRBJ1-5	CATSRAGFGQPQHF
TRBV20-1	TRBJ2-1	CSARGLAGVRYNEQFF
TRBV25-1	TRBJ2-2	CASSERATDTGELFF
TRBV3-1	TRBJ2-1	CASSRGGGFYNEQFF
TRBV20-1	TRBJ1-4	CSARDPPGYGEKLFF
TRBV13	TRBJ2-1	CASSSYRGSYNEQFF
TRBV5-1	TRBJ2-3	CASSHRDREFLRTDTQYF
TRBV6-2/TRBV6-3	TRBJ2-3	CASSSLTGNTQYF
TRBV6-5	TRBJ2-5	CASSLLKGEGQETQYF
TRBV4-1	TRBJ2-7	CASSTAGEPYEQYF
TRBV7-2	TRBJ2-1	CASSPGLADNEQFF
TRBV5-4	TRBJ2-1	CASQASFLVNEQFF
TRBV4-1	TRBJ1-1	CASSQEVSAAEAFF
TRBV24-1	TRBJ2-2	CATRDSFTGELFF
TRBV10-3	TRBJ2-1	CAISESLGSYNEQFF